The entry below gives a single T cell receptor beta chain sequence along with its context. The junction departs from the called germline gene at one end, perhaps through a read error. The sample is drawn from a study of tumor and adjacent non-tumor tissue in lung cancer. Study-level background: Each sample yielded roughly 4.2 million productive TCRbeta reads on average.

The germline CDR1 and CDR2 sequences are MGHRA and YSYEKL. The CDR3 runs to 17 residues. The template was RNA from unsorted bulk tissue. This non-tumor lung sample came from over 3 cm beyond the tumor edge. TCRbeta libraries were built with three rounds of nested PCR, modified from ARM-PCR. TCRdb ran MiXCR on the multiplex PCR reads and lists one entry per CDR3 protein. The sample has 90,000 to 100,000 distinct CDR3 sequences, 80% seen once; the top ten hold 30%. Sample: distant non-tumor lung tissue. This clonotype was obtained from a man in his sixties with small cell lung cancer. The rearrangement joins TRBV4-1 to TRBJ2-7; 8 nucleotides match TRBD2. The CDR3 DNA follows: TGCGCCAGCAGCCAAGATAGGCTTAGCGGGACCTCCTACGGGCAGTACTTC. The encoded protein is CASSQDRLSGTSYGQYF.